The 27 T cell receptor beta chains below come from one sample, sequenced in a study of T cell responses to AZD1222 COVID-19 vaccine. The repertoire was sequenced with immunoSEQ multiplex PCR; TCRdb's copy has only in-frame clones and lacks some. Of 93,000 or so clones in the sample, 88% are singletons; the top ten hold 20%. The sample was peripheral blood, taken on day 0 of AZD1222 vaccination. These receptors were collected from an adult in good health.

The rearrangement links TRBV28 to TRBJ1-2; weak D call: TRBD1 (5 bases). CDR1 and CDR2 from the germline V gene are MDHEN and SYDVKM. CDR3 length equals 13 residues. Trimming stripped 6 bases from V and 1 base from J, with 9 bases between. CDR3 sequence: CASREGLNYGYTF. Written as DNA, the CDR3 is TGTGCCAGCAGGGAGGGACTTAACTATGGCTACACCTTC.

This chain connects TRBV11-2 to TRBJ2-7; 10 nucleotides align to TRBD1. Germline assignment: CDR1 SGHAT and CDR2 FQNNGV. This CDR3 has 14 amino acids. The ends lost 5 bases at V and 6 bases at J; junction bases unmatched: 7. This CDR3 reads CASSQGTGVREQYF. Here the CDR3 DNA reads TGTGCCAGCAGCCAAGGGACAGGGGTTCGCGAGCAGTACTTC.

This rearrangement joins TRBV4-3 to TRBJ1-5; unclear D gene. This CDR3 has 15 amino acids. The V and J ends lost 1 base and 0 bases respectively, with 7 bases between them. Germline V gives CDR1 LGHNA, CDR2 YSLEER. The CDR3: CASSQGTSSNQPQHF. CDR3 DNA sequence: TGCGCCAGCAGCCAAGGAACCAGTAGCAATCAGCCCCAGCATTTT.

The chain joins TRBV6-5 to TRBJ2-7; the match to TRBD1 covers 10 bases. The germline V gene encodes CDR1 MNHEY and CDR2 SVGAGI. The CDR3 contains 14 residues. With 6 bases clipped from V and 7 bases from J, the junction kept 9 bases outside the gene matches. CDR3 sequence reads: CASSSGTGVEEQYF. The CDR3, as DNA: TGTGCCAGCAGCTCCGGGACAGGGGTGGAGGAGCAGTACTTC.

This clone appeared a few times. The chain carries TRBV4-2 and TRBJ2-5; a weak D match, TRBD1 (6 bases). V was pared by 1 base and J by 3 bases, with 9 bases between. CDR3 length equals 14 residues. Per germline, CDR1 LGHNA and CDR2 YNFKEQ. CDR3 DNA sequence: TGTGCCAGCAGCCAAGGGCAGGGGAAAGAGACCCAGTACTTC. This codes for CASSQGQGKETQYF.

The chain links TRBV11-2 to TRBJ2-5; 9 bases are shared with TRBD1. The CDR3 totals 16 residues. Germline V lookup: CDR1 SGHAT, CDR2 FQNNGV. V lost 6 bases, J lost 4 bases, and 12 bases stayed unmatched. CDR3: CASRPQTGGLGETQYF. CDR3 DNA sequence: TGTGCCAGCAGGCCACAAACAGGGGGCTTAGGAGAGACCCAGTACTTC.

Note on this clone: One end of the junction varies from germline; a read error may be responsible. J is TRBJ2-1 and V is TRBV7-7; 10 nucleotides match TRBD2. Germline assignment: CDR1 SSHAT and CDR2 FNYEAQ (reference sequence). The CDR3 is 16 amino acids. In nucleotides, the CDR3 is TGTGCTAGCAGCGCAGGGACTAGCGATGGGATCAATGAGCAGTTCTTC. It encodes CASSAGTSDGINEQFF.

The chain joins TRBV7-8 to TRBJ1-4; 9 bases are shared with TRBD1. Germline V gene lookup returns CDR1 SGHVS and CDR2 FQNEAQ. Germline trimming cut 3 bases from V and 5 bases from J; bases unmatched to any gene: 4. The CDR3 spans 15 residues. CDR3 coding DNA: TGTGCCAGCAGCTTTACCGGGACAGGGAATGAAAAACTGTTTTTT. The encoded protein is CASSFTGTGNEKLFF.

This chain links TRBV3-1 (or the pseudogene TRBV3-2) with TRBJ2-5; 13 positions agree with TRBD2. Per germline, CDR1 LGHDT and CDR2 YNNKEL (reference sequence). Unmatched junction bases numbered 0, after V lost 4 bases and J lost 1 base. CDR3 size: 15 residues. As DNA, the CDR3 is TGTGCCAGCAGCCGGACTAGCGGGGGCCAAGAGACCCAGTACTTC. This translates into CASSRTSGGQETQYF.

This clone has only one observation. This sequence joins TRBV12-3 or TRBV12-4 and TRBJ1-1; D perhaps matches TRBD1 (6 bases). V was cut by 7 bases and J by 3 bases, with 12 bases left in between. CDR3 size: 13 residues. CDR3 residues: CASNNYRDTEAFF. The CDR3 DNA is TGTGCCAGCAATAACTACAGGGACACTGAAGCTTTCTTT.

The rearrangement joins TRBV28 to TRBJ2-5; weak D call: TRBD2 (5 bases). Per germline, CDR1 MDHEN and CDR2 SYDVKM. Trimming took 8 bases from V and 5 from J, leaving 9 bases between them. The CDR3 length is 11 residues. CDR3 in DNA: TGTGCCAGCCGGGGTTCTGAGACCCAGTACTTC. This codes for CASRGSETQYF.

This rearrangement joins TRBV5-5 to TRBJ1-4, with 8 bases identical to TRBD1. Germline V lookup: CDR1 SGHKS, CDR2 YYEKEE (reference sequence). This CDR3 spans 15 amino acids. V shed 3 bases and J 4 bases; nucleotides not matched to a gene: 5. The CDR3 DNA follows: TGTGCCAGCAGCTCGACAGGGGCGCTTAATGAAAAACTGTTTTTT. This gives the protein CASSSTGALNEKLFF.

The rearrangement links TRBV7-2 to TRBJ2-5, with TRBD2 matching over 8 bases. This CDR3 has 14 residues. Germline lookup yields CDR1 SGHTA and CDR2 FQGNSA. The junction had 7 bases not matched to a gene; V was cut back by 5 bases and J by 5 bases. The CDR3 region is CASSRAPGGETQYF. DNA of the CDR3: TGTGCCAGCAGCCGGGCTCCGGGAGGGGAGACCCAGTACTTC.

The chain carries TRBV24-1 and TRBJ2-5; D may be TRBD1 or TRBD2 (5 bases each). This CDR3 contains 14 residues. Germline lookup yields CDR1 KGHDR and CDR2 SFDVKD. The germline V and J ends were trimmed by 3 bases and 4 bases, with 11 bases remaining between them. CDR3 residues: CATSDTGTPETQYF. Here the CDR3 DNA reads TGTGCCACCAGTGATACCGGGACCCCAGAGACCCAGTACTTC.

The chain combines TRBV18 with TRBJ1-1; the match to TRBD1 covers 7 bases. This CDR3 has 12 amino acids. V gave up 3 bases and J gave up 6 bases; unmatched junction bases: 1. Germline lookup yields CDR1 KGHSH and CDR2 LQKENI. DNA of the CDR3: TGTGCCAGCTCACCGGGGACAGCTGAAGCTTTCTTT. Its translation is CASSPGTAEAFF.

V gene TRBV12-3 or TRBV12-4 combines with J gene TRBJ2-7; the match to TRBD1 covers 7 bases. V shed 6 bases and J 2 bases; nucleotides not matched to a gene: 4. This CDR3 is 13 amino acids long. In nucleotides, the CDR3 is TGTGCCAGCAGGAGACAGGGTCCCTACGAGCAGTACTTC. Its translation is CASRRQGPYEQYF.

The chain has TRBV4-3 and TRBJ1-2; 9 bases match TRBD1. The CDR3 contains 16 residues. In germline, CDR1 is LGHNA, CDR2 YSLEER. V shed 0 bases, J shed 4 bases, and the junction held 6 bases outside the gene matches. The CDR3 region has the DNA TGCGCCAGCAGCCAAGAATGGGACAGGGCAGCCTATGGCTACACCTTC. Encoded protein: CASSQEWDRAAYGYTF.

V is TRBV5-1 and J is TRBJ2-7; 10 nucleotides agree with TRBD1. Germline CDR1 SGHRS, CDR2 YFSETQ. V lost 5 bases to trimming and J lost 3 bases; unmatched junction nucleotides: 8. The CDR3 has 15 residues. The chain's CDR3 is CASSKSWDRGYEQYF. In DNA, the CDR3 is TGCGCCAGCAGTAAGTCATGGGACAGGGGCTACGAGCAGTACTTC.

The CDR3 sequence: CATSGGERVSLSGNTIYF. CDR3 DNA: TGTGCCACCAGTGGGGGGGAGAGAGTCAGCCTCTCTGGAAACACCATATATTTT. The V gene is TRBV24-1, the J gene TRBJ1-3, with a tentative D call TRBD1 (5 bases). The V and J ends lost 5 bases and 0 bases respectively, with 19 bases between them. Germline loops: CDR1 KGHDR, CDR2 SFDVKD. The CDR3 has 18 amino acids.

The rearrangement uses TRBV2 and TRBJ1-6, with 8 bases matching TRBD1. Germline V lookup: CDR1 SNHLY, CDR2 FYNNEI. With 7 bases clipped from V and 6 bases from J, the junction kept 14 bases outside the gene matches. This CDR3 region has 17 residues. CDR3 protein: CASIPPMDRAANSPLHF. The DNA of the CDR3 is TGTGCCAGCATCCCCCCGATGGACAGGGCCGCTAATTCACCCCTCCACTTT.

This clone was seen just once. This chain uses TRBV27 with TRBJ2-5, with TRBD1 as a possible D gene (5 bases). Trimming removed 2 bases at V and 5 bases at J, with 18 bases between. Germline-derived CDR1 and CDR2 are MNHEY and SMNVEV (reference sequence). This CDR3 spans 16 amino acids. In DNA, the CDR3 is TGTGCCAGCAGTTTAAACTTTGGCAGGGTCGGGGAGACCCAGTACTTC. Its protein product is CASSLNFGRVGETQYF.

The rearrangement links TRBV30 to TRBJ1-6, with 7 bases fitting TRBD1. This CDR3 is built from 16 residues. Germline V gene data show CDR1 as GTSNPN and CDR2 as SVGIG (reference sequence). The trim removed 0 bases at V and 4 bases at J, leaving 6 bases unmatched. The CDR3 loop is CAWSVRGTNYNSPLHF. In DNA, the CDR3 is TGTGCCTGGAGTGTCAGGGGGACCAATTATAATTCACCCCTCCACTTT. Drawing the rest from reference TRBV30 and TRBJ1-6, the complete variable domain is SQTIHQWPATLVQPVGSPLSLECTVEGTSNPNLYWYRQAAGRGLQLLFYSVGIGQISSEVPQNLSASRPQDRQFILSSKKLLLSDSGFYLCAWSVRGTNYNSPLHFGNGTRLTVT.

The J gene is TRBJ1-6, the V gene TRBV6-5; D remains unclear. The CDR3 covers 14 residues. Trimming removed 2 bases at V and 7 bases at J, with 9 bases between. Germline CDR1 and CDR2: MNHEY and SVGAGI. The CDR3 reads CASSYLNPNSPLHF. The CDR3 DNA reads as TGTGCCAGCAGTTACCTAAATCCCAATTCACCCCTCCACTTT.

The genes are TRBV6-6 and TRBJ1-5; D gene uncertain. Germline V lookup: CDR1 MNHNY, CDR2 SVGAGI (reference sequence). V lost 6 bases and J lost 4, with 13 bases in between. The CDR3 contains 14 residues. Here the CDR3 DNA reads TGTGCCAGCAGCCAATCATCGGGTAATCAGCCCCAGCATTTT. Its protein product is CASSQSSGNQPQHF.

The J gene is TRBJ1-5, the V gene TRBV29-1; no clear D. The CDR3 runs 9 residues. In germline, CDR1 is SQVTM, CDR2 ANQGSEA. V was cut by 4 bases and J by 9 bases, with 4 bases left in between. The CDR3 region is CSVGWPQHF. CDR3 coding DNA: TGCAGCGTTGGTTGGCCCCAGCATTTT. The entire variable domain, with the rest obtained from reference TRBV29-1 and TRBJ1-5, is as follows: SAVISQKPSRDICQRGTSLTIQCQVDSQVTMMFWYRQQPGQSLTLIATANQGSEATYESGFVIDKFPISRPNLTFSTLTVSNMSPEDSSIYLCSVGWPQHFGDGTRLSIL.

This chain joins TRBV7-6 and TRBJ2-3, with 10 bases matching TRBD2. CDR1 and CDR2 (germline): SGHVS, FNYEAQ. Trimming at V came to 2 bases and at J to 3 bases, leaving 8 bases not matched to a gene. The CDR3 is 17 amino acids. The DNA of the CDR3 is TGTGCCAGCAGCTTATACGGGAGCGGGGGGGCAACAGATACGCAGTATTTT. Translating it yields CASSLYGSGGATDTQYF.

The V and J genes are TRBV6-2 or TRBV6-3 and TRBJ2-7; D not certain. The germline V and J ends were trimmed by 4 bases and 4 bases, with 8 bases remaining between them. This CDR3 region has 12 residues. Germline values: CDR1 MNHEY, CDR2 SVGEGT. In DNA form, the CDR3 reads TGTGCCAGCAGTTTCAGCCCTTACGAGCAGTACTTC. It yields the protein CASSFSPYEQYF.